This TCR beta chain appears in the sequencing data of a study of human T cells and chemical hapten exposure. Broader study findings: Once DPC sensitization occurred, TCRs above 1 in 1000 frequency showed no change.

TCRdb ran MiXCR on the RACE reads and lists one entry per CDR3 protein. The table includes 95,000 or so distinct CDR3 sequences, 10% to 13% detected once. Time point reported: patch test 1, 2 weeks after DPC sensitization. Described treatment: therapeutic diphenylcyclopropenone sensitization with weekly scalp DPC. The study drew its donors from alopecia patients who were 18 to 70 years old and suitable for DPC. This clonotype was counted only a few times. Its antigen is currently unknown. This CDR3 has 13 amino acids. From germline, CDR1 is SEHNR and CDR2 FQNEAQ (reference sequence). Trimming removed 7 bases at V and 6 bases at J, with 16 bases between.

The specimen comprised whole blood, sampled in connection with sensitization to the hapten diphenylcyclopropenone (DPC). The receptor's source is a man aged 40-49 years with alopecia areata. Some clones in this sample may be carry-over from other donors' samples. This chain joins TRBV7-9 and TRBJ2-7, with D maybe TRBD1 (6 bases). The CDR3 loop reads CASMSGDGVEQYF. CDR3 nucleotide sequence: TGTGCCAGCATGTCAGGGGACGGAGTCGAGCAGTACTTC.